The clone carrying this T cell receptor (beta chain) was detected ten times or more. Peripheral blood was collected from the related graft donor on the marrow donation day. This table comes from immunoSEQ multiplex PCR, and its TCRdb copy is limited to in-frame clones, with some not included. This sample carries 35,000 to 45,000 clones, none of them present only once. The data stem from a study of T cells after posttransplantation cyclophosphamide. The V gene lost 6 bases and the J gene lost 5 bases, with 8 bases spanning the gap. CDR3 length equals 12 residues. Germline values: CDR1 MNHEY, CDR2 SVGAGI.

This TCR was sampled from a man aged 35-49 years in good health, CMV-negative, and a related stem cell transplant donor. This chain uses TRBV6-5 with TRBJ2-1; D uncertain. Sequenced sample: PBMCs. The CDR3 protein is CASRPTNNEQFF. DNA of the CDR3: TGTGCCAGCAGGCCCACTAACAATGAGCAGTTCTTC.